A selection of T cell receptor beta chains follows, all from one sample in a study of T cells expressing NK-cell markers. TCRdb reprocessed the 5' RACE reads and keeps a single row for each CDR3 protein, giving no DNA. The sample table sets out roughly 180,000 distinct CDR3 sequences. The specimen sequenced was blood T cells: a sorted CD56 or NKG2C T cell subset, CD4+ or CD8+ T cells, or bulk PBMC T cells (not recorded which). These receptors were collected from a woman between 18 and 70 years old in good health. CDR3s include the opening cysteine and the closing phenylalanine or tryptophan.

j_call v_call cdr3_aa
TRBJ2-3 TRBV2 CASSVVARGDTQYF
TRBJ2-6 TRBV2 CASSDRSSGANVLTF
TRBJ2-1 TRBV12-3/TRBV12-4 CASSPKSGYEQFF
TRBJ2-3 TRBV20-1 CSARDFTASGTDTQYF
TRBJ2-1 TRBV7-2 CASTPPVSHEQFF
TRBJ2-3 TRBV5-1 CASSLDFAGSTDTQYF
TRBJ2-3 TRBV12-3/TRBV12-4 CASTQNGAIGTDTQYF
TRBJ2-6 TRBV28 CASSLIQAGGLSGANVLTF
TRBJ2-7 TRBV5-1 CASSPGQIKGEQYF
TRBJ2-1 TRBV29-1 CSVALAGFYNEQFF
TRBJ2-1 TRBV2 CASSEGGRATEQFF
TRBJ2-5 TRBV5-5 CASSPTRGGDQETQYF
TRBJ2-2 TRBV9 CASSEPVRGRANTGELFF
TRBJ2-1 TRBV20-1 CSATILQAGGHDNEQFF
TRBJ2-2 TRBV5-1 CASSLVAGGHGELFF
TRBJ2-1 TRBV6-5 CASSYGRTILYNEQFF
TRBJ2-1 TRBV14 CASSYHSVRDEQFF
TRBJ1-1 TRBV20-1 CSPWTIQMNTEAFF
TRBJ1-6 TRBV25-1 CASRRGTDSPLHF
TRBJ2-5 TRBV5-1 CASSPGDRQQETQYF
TRBJ2-3 TRBV5-1 CASSLVASTDTQYF
TRBJ1-2 TRBV5-1 CASSPGTASSNYGYTF